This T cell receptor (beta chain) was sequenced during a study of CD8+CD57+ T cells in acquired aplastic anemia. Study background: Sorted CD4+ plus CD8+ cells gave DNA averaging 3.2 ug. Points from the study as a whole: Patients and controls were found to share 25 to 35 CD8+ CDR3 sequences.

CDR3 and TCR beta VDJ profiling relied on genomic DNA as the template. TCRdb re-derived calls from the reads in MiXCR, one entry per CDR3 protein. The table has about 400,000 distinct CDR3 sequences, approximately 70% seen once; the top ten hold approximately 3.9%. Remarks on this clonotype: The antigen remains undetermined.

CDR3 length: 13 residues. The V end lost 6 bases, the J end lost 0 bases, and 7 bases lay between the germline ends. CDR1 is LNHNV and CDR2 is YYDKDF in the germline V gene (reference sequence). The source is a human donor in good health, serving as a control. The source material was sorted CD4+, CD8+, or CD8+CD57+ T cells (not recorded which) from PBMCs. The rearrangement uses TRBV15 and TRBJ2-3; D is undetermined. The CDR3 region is CATRRASTDTQYF. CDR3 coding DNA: TGTGCCACCAGAAGGGCCAGCACAGATACGCAGTATTTT.